A single sample is the source of the 5 T cell receptor beta chains below, sequenced in a study of cytomegalovirus exposure and HLA in healthy donors. 60 Vbeta and 13 Jbeta primers were used in PCR. Clones were sequenced by immunoSEQ multiplex PCR, and TCRdb holds only the in-frame ones, with some missing. Among 150,000 to 180,000 clones listed, about 74% were seen once. The sample comprised PBMCs. Every receptor here comes from a woman aged 40 to 50 in good health and CMV-seronegative.

V gene TRBV27 combines with J gene TRBJ1-2; no firm D call. Germline values: CDR1 MNHEY, CDR2 SMNVEV (reference sequence). Trimming cost V 4 bases and J 7 bases, with 19 bases left between them. The CDR3 has 15 residues. CDR3 coding DNA: TGTGCCAGCAGTTGGCAGACTGGGTCCCGGAGTGGCTACACCTTC. It encodes CASSWQTGSRSGYTF.

The rearrangement joins TRBV7-9 to TRBJ2-3, with 12 bases identical to TRBD2. CDR1 and CDR2 from the germline V gene are SEHNR and FQNEAQ (reference sequence). The CDR3 runs 17 residues. J was trimmed by 6 bases and V by 5 bases; bases with no gene match: 12. The CDR3 region is CASSAGTSGLGGDTQYF. The CDR3 DNA reads TGTGCCAGCAGCGCCGGGACTAGCGGGTTGGGGGGCGATACGCAGTATTTT.

V gene TRBV10-3 combines with J gene TRBJ1-2; 8 nucleotides match TRBD1. CDR1 is ENHRY, CDR2 SYGVKD, per germline. The J segment lost 6 bases and the V segment lost 8 bases, leaving 11 bases of the junction unmatched. The CDR3 runs 14 residues. The CDR3: CAIRQGAGGNGYTF. As DNA, the CDR3 is TGTGCCATCCGTCAGGGGGCGGGGGGGAATGGCTACACCTTC.

This chain connects TRBV6-1 to TRBJ2-7; 7 bases line up with TRBD1. V trimming: 5 bases; J trimming: 3 bases; junction bases outside the gene matches: 10. This CDR3 region has 15 residues. The germline V gene has CDR1 MNHNS and CDR2 SASEGT. The CDR3 DNA is TGTGCCAGCAGTCCCTTACTCGGACAGGACTACGAGCAGTACTTC. Amino acid sequence: CASSPLLGQDYEQYF.

The count of this clone is one. The chain uses TRBV9 and TRBJ1-6; 8 nucleotides align to TRBD1. The germline V gene encodes CDR1 SGDLS and CDR2 YYNGEE. The CDR3 covers 14 residues. V lost 3 bases and J lost 10; bases outside the gene matches: 6. The CDR3 reads CASSADRENSPLHF. CDR3 in DNA: TGTGCCAGCAGCGCGGACAGGGAAAACTCACCCCTCCACTTT.